These T cell receptor beta chains were read from a single sample in a study of OX40 agonist ivuxolimab in advanced cancers. The assay was immunoSEQ multiplex PCR, and TCRdb's table has in-frame clones only and misses some. The data hold 50,000 to 75,000 clones, with less than 90% observed a single time. The input for sequencing was CD4+ or CD8+ T cells sorted from blood, taken in a trial of the OX40 agonist ivuxolimab. The receptors originated from an adult with an advanced solid tumor such as melanoma, head and neck, liver or kidney cancer. The CDR3 runs from the conserved cysteine through the conserved F or W. D genes are given only for firm matches. Some rows mark clone size as missing; the rest say once, few, many or name a class of expanded clone.

NA	TRBV7-2	TRBJ2-3	TRBD2	TGTGCCAGCAGCTTAAGACTAGCGGGGGGCGGCACAGATACGCAGTATTTT	CASSLRLAGGGTDTQYF
NA	TRBV5-5	TRBJ2-7	NA	TGTGCCAGCAGCTGGGGAATTACAGCCTACGAGCAGTACTTC	CASSWGITAYEQYF
NA	TRBV4-1	TRBJ1-5	NA	TGCGCCAGCAGCCAAGAGAGAGGAATTAATCAGCCCCAGCATTTT	CASSQERGINQPQHF
NA	TRBV5-6	TRBJ2-1	TRBD2	TGTGCCAGCAGCTTCCGCCCGGGACTAGCGGGGAGTTACAATGAGCAGTTCTTC	CASSFRPGLAGSYNEQFF
few	TRBV14	TRBJ2-6	NA	TGTGCCAGCAGCGAAGTGGGCTCTGGGGCCAACGTCCTGACTTTC	CASSEVGSGANVLTF
NA	TRBV7-8	TRBJ2-7	TRBD2	TGTGCCAGCAGCTTCGGACTAGCGGGAGGGAATTCCTACGAGCAGTACTTC	CASSFGLAGGNSYEQYF
NA	TRBV30	TRBJ2-1	NA	TGTGCCTGGAGTGTACAACGAATTGGGCAGTTCTTC	CAWSVQRIGQFF
NA	TRBV4-2	TRBJ2-1	NA	TGTGCCAGCAGCCAAGTAGGCGGGGGCCCTTACAATGAGCAGTTCTTC	CASSQVGGGPYNEQFF
NA	TRBV6-5	TRBJ1-2	TRBD1	TGTGCCAGCACCCTAACAGGGGCCCACTATGGTGGCTACACCTTC	CASTLTGAHYGGYTF
few	TRBV5-1	TRBJ2-7	NA	TGCGCCAGCAGCTTGGGTGGGTCCAGAGAGGGGCAGTACTTC	CASSLGGSREGQYF